This T cell receptor (beta chain) originates from a study of PD-L1 blockade in urothelial cancer. Profiling relied on immunoSEQ multiplex PCR, and the TCRdb table lists in-frame clones only, not all of them. This sample has tens of thousands of clones, with around 85% found just once. The CDR3 contains 15 residues. CDR1 and CDR2 (germline): SEHNR, FQNEAQ (reference sequence). V lost 5 bases, J lost 1 base, and 6 bases stayed unmatched. There were between 1 and 8 samples from each patient, taken pretreatment and on-treatment. V is TRBV7-9 and J is TRBJ1-1; 8 nucleotides align to TRBD1. Material: PBMCs, obtained around atezolizumab (anti-PD-L1) treatment. The origin of this receptor is a man between 50 and 59 years old with urothelial cancer. CDR3 sequence (DNA): TGTGCCAGCAGCGCAAGACAGGGGTGGAACACTGAAGCTTTCTTT. Its protein is CASSARQGWNTEAFF.